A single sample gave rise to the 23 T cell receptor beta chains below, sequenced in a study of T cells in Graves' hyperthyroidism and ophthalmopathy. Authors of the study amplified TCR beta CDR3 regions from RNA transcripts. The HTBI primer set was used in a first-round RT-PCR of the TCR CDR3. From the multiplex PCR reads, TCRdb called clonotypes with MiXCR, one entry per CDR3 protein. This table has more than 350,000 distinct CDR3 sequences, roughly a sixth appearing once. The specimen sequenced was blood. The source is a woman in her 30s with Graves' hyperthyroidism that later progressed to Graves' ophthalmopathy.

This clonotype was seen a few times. Here the CDR3 DNA reads TGTGCCAGCAGCCCCTGGCAGGGGCTGGGTGGCTACACCTTC. This encodes CASSPWQGLGGYTF. The chain carries TRBV7-9 and TRBJ1-2; TRBD1 might be the D (6 bases). The length of the CDR3 is 14 residues. The germline V gene has CDR1 SEHNR and CDR2 FQNEAQ (reference sequence). V was clipped by 5 bases and J by 7 bases, with 17 bases between them.

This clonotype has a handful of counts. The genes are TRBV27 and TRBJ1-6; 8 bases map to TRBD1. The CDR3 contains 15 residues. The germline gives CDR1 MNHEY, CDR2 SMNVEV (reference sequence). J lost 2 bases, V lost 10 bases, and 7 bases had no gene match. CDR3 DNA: TGTGCCACTACACCGGGACAGGCCTATAATTCACCCCTCCACTTT. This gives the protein CATTPGQAYNSPLHF.

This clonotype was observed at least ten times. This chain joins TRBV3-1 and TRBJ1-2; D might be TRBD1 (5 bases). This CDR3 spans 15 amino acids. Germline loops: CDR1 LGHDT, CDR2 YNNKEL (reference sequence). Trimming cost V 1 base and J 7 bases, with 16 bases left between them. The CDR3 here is CASSQALQGRGGYTF. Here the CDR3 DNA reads TGTGCCAGCAGCCAAGCTCTTCAGGGTCGCGGTGGCTACACCTTC. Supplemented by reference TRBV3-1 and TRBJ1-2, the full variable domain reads DTAVSQTPKYLVTQMGNDKSIKCEQNLGHDTMYWYKQDSKKFLKIMFSYNNKELIINETVPNRFSPKSPDKAHLNLHINSLELGDSAVYFCASSQALQGRGGYTFGSGTRLTVV.

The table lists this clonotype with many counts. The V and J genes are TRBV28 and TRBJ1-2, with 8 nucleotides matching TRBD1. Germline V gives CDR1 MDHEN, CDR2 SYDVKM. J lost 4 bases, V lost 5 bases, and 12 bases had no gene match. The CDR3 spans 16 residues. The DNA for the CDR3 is TGTGCCAGCAGTACGGACAGGGAGCCCGATTCCTATGGCTACACCTTC. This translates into CASSTDREPDSYGYTF.

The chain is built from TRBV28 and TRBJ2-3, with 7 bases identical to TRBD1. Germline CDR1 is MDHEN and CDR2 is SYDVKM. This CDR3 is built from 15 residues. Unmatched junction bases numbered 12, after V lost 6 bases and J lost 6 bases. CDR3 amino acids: CASRPRDSPVDTQYF. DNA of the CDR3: TGTGCCAGCAGGCCCCGGGACAGCCCGGTTGATACGCAGTATTTT. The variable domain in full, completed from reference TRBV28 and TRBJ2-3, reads DVKVTQSSRYLVKRTGEKVFLECVQDMDHENMFWYRQDPGLGLRLIYFSYDVKMKEKGDIPEGYSVSREKKERFSLILESASTNQTSMYLCASRPRDSPVDTQYFGPGTRLTVL.

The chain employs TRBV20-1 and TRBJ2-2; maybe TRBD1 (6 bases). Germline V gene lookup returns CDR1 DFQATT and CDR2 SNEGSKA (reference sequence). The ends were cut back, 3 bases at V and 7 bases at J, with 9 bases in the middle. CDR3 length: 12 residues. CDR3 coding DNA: TGCAGTGCTAGTAGGGGGAGCGGGGAGCTGTTTTTT. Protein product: CSASRGSGELFF.

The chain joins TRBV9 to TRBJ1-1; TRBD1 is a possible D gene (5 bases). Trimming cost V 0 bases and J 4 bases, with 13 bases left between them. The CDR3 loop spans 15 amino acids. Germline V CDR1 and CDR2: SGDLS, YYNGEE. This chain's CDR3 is CASSVAGGRVTEAFF. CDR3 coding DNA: TGTGCCAGCAGCGTAGCGGGGGGTCGGGTCACTGAAGCTTTCTTT. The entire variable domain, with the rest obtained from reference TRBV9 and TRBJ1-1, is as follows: DSGVTQTPKHLITATGQRVTLRCSPRSGDLSVYWYQQSLDQGLQFLIQYYNGEERAKGNILERFSAQQFPDLHSELNLSSLELGDSALYFCASSVAGGRVTEAFFGQGTRLTVV.

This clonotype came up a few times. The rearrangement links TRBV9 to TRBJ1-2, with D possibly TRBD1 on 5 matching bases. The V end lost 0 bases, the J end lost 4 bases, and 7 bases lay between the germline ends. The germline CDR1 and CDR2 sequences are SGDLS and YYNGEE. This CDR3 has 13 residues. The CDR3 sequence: CASSVGQLYGYTF. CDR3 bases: TGTGCCAGCAGCGTAGGACAGCTCTATGGCTACACCTTC.

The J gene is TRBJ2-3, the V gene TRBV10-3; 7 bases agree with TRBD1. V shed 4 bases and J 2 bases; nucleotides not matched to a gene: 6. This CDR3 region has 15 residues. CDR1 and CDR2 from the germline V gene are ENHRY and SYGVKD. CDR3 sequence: CAISANRGNTDTQYF. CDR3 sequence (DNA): TGTGCCATCAGTGCGAACAGGGGTAACACAGATACGCAGTATTTT.

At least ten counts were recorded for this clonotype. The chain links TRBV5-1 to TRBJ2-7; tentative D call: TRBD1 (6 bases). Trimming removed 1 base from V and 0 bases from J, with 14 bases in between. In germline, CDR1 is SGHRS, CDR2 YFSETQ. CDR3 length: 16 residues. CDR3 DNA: TGCGCCAGCAGCTTGATACCGGGACACTTCTCCTACGAGCAGTACTTC. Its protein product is CASSLIPGHFSYEQYF.

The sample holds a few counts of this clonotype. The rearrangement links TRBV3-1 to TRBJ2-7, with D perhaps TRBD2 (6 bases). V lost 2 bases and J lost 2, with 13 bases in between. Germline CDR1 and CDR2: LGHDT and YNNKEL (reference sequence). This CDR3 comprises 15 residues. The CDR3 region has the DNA TGTGCCAGCAGCCAAAGTCCTAGCGAAGCCTACGAGCAGTACTTC. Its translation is CASSQSPSEAYEQYF.

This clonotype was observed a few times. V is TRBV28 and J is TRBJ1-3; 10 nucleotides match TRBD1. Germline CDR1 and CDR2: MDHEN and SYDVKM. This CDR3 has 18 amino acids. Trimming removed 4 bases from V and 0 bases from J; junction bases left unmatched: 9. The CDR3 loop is CASSSLGTGVNSGNTIYF. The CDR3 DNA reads TGTGCCAGCAGTTCCCTCGGGACAGGGGTCAACTCTGGAAACACCATATATTTT.

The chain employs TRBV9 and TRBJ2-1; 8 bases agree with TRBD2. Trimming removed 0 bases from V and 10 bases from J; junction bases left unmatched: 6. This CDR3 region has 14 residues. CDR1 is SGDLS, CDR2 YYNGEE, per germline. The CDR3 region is CASSVEAGGREQFF. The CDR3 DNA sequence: TGTGCCAGCAGCGTAGAGGCGGGAGGCCGCGAGCAGTTCTTC.

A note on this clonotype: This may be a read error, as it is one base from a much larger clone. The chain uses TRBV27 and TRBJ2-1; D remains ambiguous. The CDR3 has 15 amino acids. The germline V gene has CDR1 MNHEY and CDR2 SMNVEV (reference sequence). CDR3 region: CAGSLSNPPYNEQFF. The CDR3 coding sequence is TGTGCCGGCAGTCTGAGTAATCCCCCCTACAATGAGCAGTTCTTC.

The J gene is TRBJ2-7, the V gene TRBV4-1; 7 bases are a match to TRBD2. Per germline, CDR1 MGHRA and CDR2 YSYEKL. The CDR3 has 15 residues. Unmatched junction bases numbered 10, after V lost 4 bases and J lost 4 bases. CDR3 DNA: TGCGCCAGCAGCCCCTATTACGGGGGAGGGTACGAGCAGTACTTC. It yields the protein CASSPYYGGGYEQYF.

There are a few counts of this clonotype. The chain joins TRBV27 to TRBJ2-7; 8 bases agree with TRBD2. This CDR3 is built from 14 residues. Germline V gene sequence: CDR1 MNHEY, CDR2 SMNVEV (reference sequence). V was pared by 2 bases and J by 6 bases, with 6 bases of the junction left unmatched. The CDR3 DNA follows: TGTGCCAGCAGTTTAATCGGGGGGGGGGTCGAGCAGTACTTC. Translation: CASSLIGGGVEQYF.

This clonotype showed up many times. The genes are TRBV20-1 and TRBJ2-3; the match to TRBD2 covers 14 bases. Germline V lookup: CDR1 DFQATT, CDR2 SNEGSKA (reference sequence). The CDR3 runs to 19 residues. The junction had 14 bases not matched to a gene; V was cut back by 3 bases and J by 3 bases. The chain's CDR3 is CSASGGQRLAGGPTDTQYF. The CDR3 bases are TGCAGTGCTAGCGGAGGACAGAGACTAGCGGGAGGGCCTACAGATACGCAGTATTTT.

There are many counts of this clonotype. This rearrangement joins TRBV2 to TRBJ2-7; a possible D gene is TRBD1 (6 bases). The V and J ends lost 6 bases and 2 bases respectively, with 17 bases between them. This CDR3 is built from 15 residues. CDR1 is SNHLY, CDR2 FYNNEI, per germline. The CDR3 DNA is TGTGCCAGCAGCACACCCCACAGGGAACCCTACGAGCAGTACTTC. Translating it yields CASSTPHREPYEQYF.

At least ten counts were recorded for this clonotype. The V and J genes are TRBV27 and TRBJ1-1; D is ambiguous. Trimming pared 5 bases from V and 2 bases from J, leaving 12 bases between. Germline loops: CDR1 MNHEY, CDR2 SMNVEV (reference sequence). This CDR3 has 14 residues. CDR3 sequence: CASSEFDTNTEAFF. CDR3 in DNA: TGTGCCAGCAGTGAATTCGACACTAACACTGAAGCTTTCTTT.

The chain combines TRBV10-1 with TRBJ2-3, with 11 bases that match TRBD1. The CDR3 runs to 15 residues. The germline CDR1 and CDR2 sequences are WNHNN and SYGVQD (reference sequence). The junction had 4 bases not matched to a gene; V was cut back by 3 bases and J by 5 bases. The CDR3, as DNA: TGCGCCAGCAGTGAATGGACAGGGGGCCAAGATACGCAGTATTTT. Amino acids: CASSEWTGGQDTQYF.

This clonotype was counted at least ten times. CDR3 loop: CASSSRGTGRVFQVNEQYF. The CDR3 DNA is TGTGCCAGCTCCTCAAGAGGGACAGGCAGGGTCTTTCAGGTGAACGAGCAGTACTTC. The chain is built from TRBV27 and TRBJ2-7, with 8 nucleotides matching TRBD1. The CDR3 runs 19 residues. V lost 8 bases to trimming and J lost 5 bases; unmatched junction nucleotides: 26. The V gene's germline CDR1 is MNHEY and CDR2 SMNVEV (reference sequence).

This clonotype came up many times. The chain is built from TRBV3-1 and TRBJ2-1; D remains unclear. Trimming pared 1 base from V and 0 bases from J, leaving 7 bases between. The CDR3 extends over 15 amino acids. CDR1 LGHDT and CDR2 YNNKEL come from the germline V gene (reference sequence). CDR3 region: CASSQGRSSYNEQFF. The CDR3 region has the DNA TGTGCCAGCAGCCAAGGGCGAAGCTCCTACAATGAGCAGTTCTTC.

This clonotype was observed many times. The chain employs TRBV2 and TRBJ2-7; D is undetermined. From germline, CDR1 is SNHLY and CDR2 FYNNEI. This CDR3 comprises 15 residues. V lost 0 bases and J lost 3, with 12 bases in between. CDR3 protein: CASSEALGGDYEQYF. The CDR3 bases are TGTGCCAGCAGTGAAGCGCTCGGCGGAGACTACGAGCAGTACTTC.